Below, 15 T cell receptor beta chains from the same sample are listed, as sequenced in a study of glioma-infiltrating T cells. Using RNA template, CDR3s of TCR alpha and beta were amplified with iRepertoire arm-PCR. TCRdb re-called the multiplex PCR reads through MiXCR, storing one row per CDR3 protein. In the table there are around 150,000 distinct CDR3 sequences, approximately 40% of which are singletons. Specimen: glioma tissue, nonneoplastic brain tissue, or PBMCs (not recorded which). The receptors shown here come from a human donor with low-grade glioma or glioblastoma, undergoing nonglioma brain surgery, or in good health (not recorded which).

The chain links TRBV15 to TRBJ2-3, with D unclear. The CDR3 totals 15 residues. The germline V and J ends were trimmed by 2 bases and 1 base, with 10 bases remaining between them. CDR1 LNHNV and CDR2 YYDKDF come from the germline V gene (reference sequence). CDR3 DNA sequence: TGTGCCACCAGCAGAACAAAAGGCGGCACAGATACGCAGTATTTT. The encoded protein is CATSRTKGGTDTQYF.

This clonotype was recorded at least ten times. V is TRBV6-1 and J is TRBJ2-7; either TRBD1 or TRBD2 may supply D (5 bases each). V was trimmed by 6 bases and J by 4 bases, leaving 13 bases between them. This CDR3 comprises 13 residues. Germline lookup yields CDR1 MNHNS and CDR2 SASEGT. This chain's CDR3 is CASSEPGRYEQYF. DNA for the CDR3: TGTGCCAGCAGCGAACCGGGACGATACGAGCAGTACTTC.

This clonotype appeared a few times. The chain employs TRBV27 and TRBJ2-1, with 11 bases matching TRBD2. The V gene's germline CDR1 is MNHEY and CDR2 SMNVEV (reference sequence). V was clipped by 6 bases and J by 7 bases; unmatched bases: 11. This CDR3 comprises 16 residues. The CDR3 region has the DNA TGTGCCAGCAGGGTTATAGCGGGAGGGACGGGGAATGAGCAGTTCTTC. Residues: CASRVIAGGTGNEQFF.

This clonotype has just a few counts. The chain joins TRBV28 to TRBJ2-1; 8 bases fit TRBD1. Germline V CDR1 and CDR2: MDHEN, SYDVKM. The CDR3 runs 14 residues. The junction had 4 bases not matched to a gene; V was cut back by 5 bases and J by 4 bases. The CDR3, as DNA: TGTGCCAGCAGTCGGACAGGGTGGTACAATGAGCAGTTCTTC. Its protein is CASSRTGWYNEQFF.

This clonotype came up a few times. The chain links TRBV18 to TRBJ2-1, with 12 bases matching TRBD2. Germline CDR1 reads KGHSH; CDR2 reads LQKENI. Trimming removed 0 bases from V and 2 bases from J; junction bases left unmatched: 5. This CDR3 comprises 18 residues. CDR3 region: CASSPPITSGGTYNEQFF. CDR3 nucleotide sequence: TGTGCCAGCTCACCACCGATAACTAGCGGGGGGACCTACAATGAGCAGTTCTTC.

The chain employs TRBV28 and TRBJ1-6, with 7 bases matching TRBD1. Germline lookup yields CDR1 MDHEN and CDR2 SYDVKM. The length of the CDR3 is 14 residues. J was trimmed by 5 bases and V by 6 bases; bases with no gene match: 4. The CDR3 sequence: CASSPGQDNSPLHF. The CDR3, as DNA: TGTGCCAGCAGCCCTGGACAGGATAATTCACCCCTCCACTTT.

The rearrangement links TRBV4-1 to TRBJ1-3, with D unclear. The CDR3 is made up of 14 amino acids. Germline CDR1 is MGHRA and CDR2 is YSYEKL. V was trimmed by 4 bases and J by 4 bases, leaving 11 bases between them. CDR3 amino acids: CASSLEGGGNTIYF. CDR3 coding DNA: TGCGCCAGCAGCCTTGAAGGTGGGGGAAACACCATATATTTT.

A few counts support this clonotype. This chain joins TRBV27 and TRBJ1-4, with 11 bases lining up with TRBD1. J lost 8 bases, V lost 4 bases, and 3 bases had no gene match. Germline CDR1 is MNHEY and CDR2 is SMNVEV (reference sequence). The CDR3 covers 14 residues. The DNA for the CDR3 is TGTGCCAGCAGTTCGGGACAGGGGGTGGAAAAACTGTTTTTT. Translated, it gives CASSSGQGVEKLFF.

The chain joins TRBV7-9 to TRBJ1-4; tentatively, D is TRBD1 (6 bases). V lost 3 bases and J 12 bases, leaving 11 bases between the germline ends. Per germline, CDR1 SEHNR and CDR2 FQNEAQ (reference sequence). This CDR3 region has 12 residues. The CDR3 spells CASSLTDSQLFF. CDR3 coding DNA: TGTGCCAGCAGCTTGACGGACAGTCAACTGTTTTTT. Using reference TRBV7-9 and TRBJ1-4 for the parts outside the CDR3, the full variable domain is DTGVSQNPRHKITKRGQNVTFRCDPISEHNRLYWYRQTLGQGPEFLTYFQNEAQLEKSRLLSDRFSAERPKGSFSTLEIQRTEQGDSAMYLCASSLTDSQLFFGSGTQLSVL.

This clonotype was counted only a few times. The V and J genes are TRBV2 and TRBJ2-3; TRBD2 matches 10 bases. This CDR3 is built from 17 residues. The germline gives CDR1 SNHLY, CDR2 FYNNEI. After removal of 3 bases from V and 3 bases from J, the junction contained 9 bases not matched to a gene. The chain's CDR3 is CASSEVLAGAMTDTQYF. The CDR3 nucleotides read TGTGCCAGCAGTGAGGTTCTAGCGGGAGCTATGACAGATACGCAGTATTTT.

Concerning this clonotype itself: At one end the junction does not follow the germline gene, possibly because of a read error. V gene TRBV7-6 combines with J gene TRBJ1-5; TRBD1 is a possible D gene (5 bases). The CDR3 spans 13 residues. CDR1 is SGHVS, CDR2 FNYEAQ, per germline. The CDR3 sequence is CASSLGGDQPKHF. CDR3 nucleotide sequence: TGTGCCAGCAGCTTAGGGGGGGATCAGCCCAAGCATTTT.

The V gene is TRBV7-2, the J gene TRBJ1-4; perhaps TRBD1 as D (5 bases). CDR3 length: 14 residues. Trimming pared 9 bases from V and 0 bases from J, leaving 11 bases between. Germline V gene sequence: CDR1 SGHTA, CDR2 FQGNSA. CDR3 sequence: CASRTTATNEKLFF. The DNA of the CDR3 is TGTGCCAGTAGGACGACAGCAACTAATGAAAAACTGTTTTTT. The whole variable domain, remainder taken from reference TRBV7-2 and TRBJ1-4, is GAGVSQSPSNKVTEKGKDVELRCDPISGHTALYWYRQSLGQGLEFLIYFQGNSAPDKSGLPSDRFSAERTGGSVSTLTIQRTQQEDSAVYLCASRTTATNEKLFFGSGTQLSVL.

This clonotype was seen at least ten times. V is TRBV6-2 or TRBV6-3 and J is TRBJ1-1; no firm D call. Germline assignment: CDR1 MNHEY and CDR2 SVGEGT. The CDR3 length is 10 residues. V lost 8 bases to trimming and J lost 4 bases, with 5 bases between them. CDR3 in amino acids: CASGSTEAFF. The CDR3 DNA is TGTGCCAGCGGGAGCACTGAAGCTTTCTTT.

V is TRBV7-2 and J is TRBJ2-2; D not resolved. V was shortened by 4 bases and J by 0 bases, with 12 bases between the two germline ends. Looked up from germline, CDR1 is SGHTA and CDR2 is FQGNSA. CDR3 size: 16 residues. CDR3 residues: CASSSPDGANTGELFF. The CDR3 DNA follows: TGTGCCAGCAGCTCACCAGACGGAGCGAACACCGGGGAGCTGTTTTTT.

V and J are TRBV6-1 and TRBJ1-6, with D perhaps matching TRBD1 (6 bases). Germline V lookup: CDR1 MNHNS, CDR2 SASEGT. V lost 0 bases, J lost 8 bases, and 14 bases lay in between. CDR3 length: 16 residues. Here the CDR3 DNA reads TGTGCCAGCAGTGAAGCGCTGGGGGCTTTGGATTCACCCCTCCACTTT. Translation: CASSEALGALDSPLHF.